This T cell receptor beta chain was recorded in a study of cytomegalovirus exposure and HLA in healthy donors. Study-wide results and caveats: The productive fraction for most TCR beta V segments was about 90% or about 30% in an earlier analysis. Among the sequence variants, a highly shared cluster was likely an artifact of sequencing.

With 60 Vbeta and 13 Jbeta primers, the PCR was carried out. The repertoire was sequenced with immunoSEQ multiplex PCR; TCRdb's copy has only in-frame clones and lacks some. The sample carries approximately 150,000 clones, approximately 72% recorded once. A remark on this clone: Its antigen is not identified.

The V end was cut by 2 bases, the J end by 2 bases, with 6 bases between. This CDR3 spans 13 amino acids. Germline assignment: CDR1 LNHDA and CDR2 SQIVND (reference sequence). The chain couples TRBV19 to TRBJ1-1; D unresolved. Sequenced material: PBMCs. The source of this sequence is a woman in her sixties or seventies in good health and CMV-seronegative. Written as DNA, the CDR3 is TGTGCCAGTAGTATACGTACAAACACTGAAGCTTTCTTT. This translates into CASSIRTNTEAFF.